The present entry profiles one T cell receptor beta chain with its context. The data were produced by immunoSEQ multiplex PCR, yet TCRdb's version contains in-frame clones alone and is incomplete. This repertoire shows roughly 2.5 million clones, 90% to 95% found once; its top ten account for about 0.13%. The V gene lost 0 bases and the J gene lost 2 bases, with 12 bases spanning the gap. CDR1 MGHRA and CDR2 YSYEKL come from the germline V gene. CDR3 length: 16 residues. The data were obtained in a study of shared clonotypes between healthy human individuals. Sequencing used naive CD4+ T cells sorted from blood. Subset specified: CD45RA+ positively selected. This chain joins TRBV4-1 and TRBJ2-3; tentatively, D is TRBD1 or TRBD2 (5 bases each). The sequence derives from a man younger than 35 in good health. In DNA form, the CDR3 reads TGCGCCAGCAGCCAAGATCCGGGGCGAGTCACAGATACGCAGTATTTT. It translates to CASSQDPGRVTDTQYF.